This TCR beta chain came from a study of cytomegalovirus exposure and HLA in healthy donors. For this clone: The target antigen is unknown.

Regarding the study as a whole: In a later analysis, at a false discovery rate of 0.05, fewer than 20,000 TCR beta sequences matched HLA alleles.

Primers included in the PCR were 60 Vbeta and 13 Jbeta primers. Produced via immunoSEQ multiplex PCR; TCRdb's table is partial and in-frame only. Found here are 100,000 to 150,000 clones, around three quarters of them singletons; the top ten hold 1%. The CDR3 has 17 residues. Germline values: CDR1 LNHDA, CDR2 SQIVND (reference sequence). The trim removed 4 bases at V and 7 bases at J, leaving 12 bases unmatched. The receptor's source is a man aged 35 to 55 in good health and CMV-seronegative. Material for sequencing was PBMCs. The chain has TRBV19 and TRBJ2-1; 11 nucleotides align to TRBD2. The CDR3 spells CASSTQLAGVRVNEQFF. The CDR3 DNA is TGTGCCAGTAGTACCCAACTAGCGGGAGTCAGGGTTAATGAGCAGTTCTTC.